These 26 T cell receptor beta chains were all obtained from the same sample, sequenced in a study of response to subunit inactivated influenza vaccine. Using its own MiXCR run on the RT-PCR reads, TCRdb lists one record per CDR3 protein. The table includes about 700,000 distinct CDR3 sequences, approximately 15% detected once. The sequenced sample was PBMCs from blood, obtained around two weeks before vaccination. The receptors were sampled from a man in his fifties or sixties who received an inactivated influenza vaccine.

This chain uses TRBV28 with TRBJ2-1; 9 bases map to TRBD1. CDR1 is MDHEN, CDR2 SYDVKM, per germline. CDR3 length: 16 residues. The J segment lost 7 bases and the V segment lost 10 bases, leaving 17 bases of the junction unmatched. The CDR3 nucleotides read TGTGCCACTTCTCGGCTCCGGGACAGGGAATTGAATGAGCAGTTCTTC. Protein product: CATSRLRDRELNEQFF.

This clonotype was seen many times. Relative to the germline gene, one junction end is altered; a read error may explain this. The chain combines TRBV29-1 with TRBJ2-4; the match to TRBD1 covers 8 bases. Germline lookup yields CDR1 SQVTM and CDR2 ANQGSEA. This CDR3 is 12 amino acids long. The CDR3 loop reads CSVEGTGNIQYF. The CDR3 nucleotides are TGCAGCGTGGAAGGGACAGGTAACATTCAGTACTTC.

The V call is TRBV12-3 or TRBV12-4, the J call TRBJ1-1, with TRBD1 as a possible D gene (6 bases). The V and J ends lost 7 bases and 4 bases respectively, with 13 bases between them. CDR3 size: 13 residues. CDR3 sequence (DNA): TGTGCCAGCAAGGGGGACATGGGCACTGAAGCTTTCTTT. Residues: CASKGDMGTEAFF.

The rearrangement uses TRBV4-1 and TRBJ2-7; D unclear. This CDR3 contains 16 residues. Germline CDR1 and CDR2: MGHRA and YSYEKL. Trimming shortened V by 1 base and J by 3 bases, and 16 bases separated the two germline ends. CDR3 sequence (DNA): TGCGCCAGCAGCCAAGCGGCCGGCAGGTCGGTCTACGAGCAGTACTTC. Its translation: CASSQAAGRSVYEQYF.

This clonotype was found a few times. The chain has TRBV7-2 and TRBJ2-2, with 8 bases aligning to TRBD2. With 3 bases clipped from V and 6 bases from J, the junction kept 12 bases outside the gene matches. This CDR3 is built from 17 residues. Per the germline V gene, CDR1 is SGHTA and CDR2 is FQGNSA. CDR3 nucleotides: TGTGCCAGCAGCTTGGGTAGCGGGGCCCAGGGACCCGGGGAGCTGTTTTTT. It codes for CASSLGSGAQGPGELFF.

This clonotype was observed many times. This sequence joins TRBV28 and TRBJ2-7; maybe TRBD2 (6 bases). The CDR3 consists of 16 residues. Trimming shortened V by 2 bases and J by 3 bases, and 17 bases separated the two germline ends. Germline lookup yields CDR1 MDHEN and CDR2 SYDVKM. CDR3 in amino acids: CASSLIPGSGRYEQYF. The CDR3 DNA reads as TGTGCCAGCAGTTTAATTCCCGGGAGTGGGCGCTACGAGCAGTACTTC. The whole variable domain, filled in from reference TRBV28 and TRBJ2-7, reads DVKVTQSSRYLVKRTGEKVFLECVQDMDHENMFWYRQDPGLGLRLIYFSYDVKMKEKGDIPEGYSVSREKKERFSLILESASTNQTSMYLCASSLIPGSGRYEQYFGPGTRLTVT.

This clonotype has at least ten counts. This chain joins TRBV5-1 and TRBJ1-6; D unclear. The CDR3 is 14 amino acids. V lost 2 bases to trimming and J lost 8 bases, with 11 bases between them. Germline CDR1 and CDR2: SGHRS and YFSETQ. The CDR3 sequence: CASSFGQEHSPLHF. In DNA form, the CDR3 reads TGCGCCAGCAGCTTTGGTCAGGAGCATTCACCCCTCCACTTT. Full variable domain (missing parts from reference TRBV5-1 and TRBJ1-6): KAGVTQTPRYLIKTRGQQVTLSCSPISGHRSVSWYQQTPGQGLQFLFEYFSETQRNKGNFPGRFSGRQFSNSRSEMNVSTLELGDSALYLCASSFGQEHSPLHFGNGTRLTVT.

This clonotype has just a few counts. The gene calls are TRBV10-3 and TRBJ2-1; 8 positions agree with TRBD2. The CDR3 length is 12 residues. Germline values: CDR1 ENHRY, CDR2 SYGVKD. The CDR3 protein is CAVAGRANEQFF. The CDR3 coding sequence is TGTGCAGTAGCGGGGAGAGCAAATGAGCAGTTCTTC.

This clonotype was observed at least ten times. V is TRBV29-1 and J is TRBJ1-6; tentatively, D is TRBD1 (6 bases). The germline gives CDR1 SQVTM, CDR2 ANQGSEA. Between the trimmed V and J ends, which lost 5 bases and 8 bases, there was a span of 13 bases. This CDR3 spans 13 amino acids. Written as DNA, the CDR3 is TGCAGCGTTTCCCAGGGGTTGGATTCACCCCTCCACTTT. It translates to CSVSQGLDSPLHF.

The V call is TRBV20-1, the J call TRBJ2-5, with 9 bases aligning to TRBD2. Germline V gene lookup returns CDR1 DFQATT and CDR2 SNEGSKA (reference sequence). The V and J ends lost 2 bases and 2 bases, in that order; junction bases with no gene match: 12. The CDR3 is 17 amino acids. As DNA, the CDR3 is TGCAGTGCTAGAAACTTACCGGGACTAGCAGGTCAAGAGACCCAGTACTTC. This codes for CSARNLPGLAGQETQYF.

There are a few counts of this clonotype. The chain has TRBV11-2 and TRBJ2-1, with D perhaps given as TRBD1 or TRBD2 (5 bases each). The V gene lost 0 bases and the J gene lost 7 bases, with 10 bases spanning the gap. Germline CDR1 is SGHAT and CDR2 is FQNNGV. This CDR3 spans 14 amino acids. Here the CDR3 DNA reads TGTGCCAGCAGCTTAGATCTGGGGGTAAATGAGCAGTTCTTC. It codes for CASSLDLGVNEQFF. Supplemented by reference TRBV11-2 and TRBJ2-1, the full variable domain reads EAGVAQSPRYKIIEKRQSVAFWCNPISGHATLYWYQQILGQGPKLLIQFQNNGVVDDSQLPKDRFSAERLKGVDSTLKIQPAKLEDSAVYLCASSLDLGVNEQFFGPGTRLTVL.

In its sample, this clonotype was seen a few times. Here the CDR3 reads CAIRSDSTYEQYF. The CDR3 DNA reads as TGTGCCATCAGGTCGGACAGTACCTACGAGCAGTACTTC. This chain joins TRBV10-3 and TRBJ2-7; a possible D gene is TRBD1 (6 bases). Germline lookup yields CDR1 ENHRY and CDR2 SYGVKD. The germline V and J ends were trimmed by 6 bases and 2 bases, with 11 bases remaining between them. The CDR3 extends over 13 amino acids.

This clonotype has a single count. This chain joins TRBV20-1 and TRBJ2-2, with D possibly called TRBD1 or TRBD2 (5 bases each). CDR1 is DFQATT and CDR2 is SNEGSKA in the germline V gene (reference sequence). This CDR3 has 15 amino acids. V was clipped by 6 bases and J by 1 base, with 15 bases between them. The CDR3 coding sequence is TGCAGTGCGCAGGCCGGGACCAAGAACACCGGGGAGCTGTTTTTT. Translated, it gives CSAQAGTKNTGELFF.

V usage is TRBV19 and J usage is TRBJ2-1, with D uncertain. Germline CDR1 is LNHDA and CDR2 is SQIVND (reference sequence). This CDR3 has 15 amino acids. V lost 3 bases and J lost 0, with 9 bases in between. The CDR3 reads CASSMAASSYNEQFF. CDR3 coding DNA: TGTGCCAGTAGTATGGCCGCCAGCTCCTACAATGAGCAGTTCTTC.

The chain links TRBV7-9 to TRBJ2-3; 8 bases agree with TRBD1. With V trimmed by 4 bases and J by 4 bases, 13 bases remained unmatched. The CDR3 consists of 17 residues. Germline CDR1 SEHNR, CDR2 FQNEAQ (reference sequence). The CDR3 nucleotides are TGTGCCAGCAGCTCCACTATTACGGACAGGGACCCAGATACGCAGTATTTT. As protein: CASSSTITDRDPDTQYF.

This clonotype turned up a few times. J is TRBJ2-4 and V is TRBV6-4; unclear D gene. The CDR3 has 16 amino acids. Trimming stripped 5 bases from V and 0 bases from J, with 14 bases between. Germline loops: CDR1 MRHNA, CDR2 SNTAGT. The CDR3 DNA reads as TGTGCCAGCAGTCCTGACATAACCCTAGCCAAAAACATTCAGTACTTC. This encodes CASSPDITLAKNIQYF.

This clonotype was picked up a small number of times. The chain carries TRBV5-1 and TRBJ1-2; D perhaps matches TRBD1 (5 bases). The CDR3 runs 14 residues. CDR1 is SGHRS, CDR2 YFSETQ, per germline. V lost 3 bases and J 3 bases, leaving 12 bases between the germline ends. The CDR3 DNA sequence: TGCGCCAGCAGCTCCGACGGGACGGACTATGGCTACACCTTC. It encodes CASSSDGTDYGYTF.

The chain couples TRBV24-1 to TRBJ1-5, with 7 bases identical to TRBD1. CDR3 length: 13 residues. The junction had 2 bases not matched to a gene; V was cut back by 1 base and J by 9 bases. Per the germline V gene, CDR1 is KGHDR and CDR2 is SFDVKD. The CDR3 DNA sequence: TGTGCCACCAGTGATTTTACAGGGGTGCCCCAGCATTTT. Translated, it gives CATSDFTGVPQHF.

The gene calls are TRBV29-1 and TRBJ2-7; no clear D gene. Per germline, CDR1 SQVTM and CDR2 ANQGSEA. Trimming pared 1 base from V and 1 base from J, leaving 5 bases between. The CDR3 length is 12 residues. As DNA, the CDR3 is TGCAGCGTTGAAGCAGGTTCCTACGAGCAGTACTTC. Protein sequence: CSVEAGSYEQYF.

There are a few counts of this clonotype. This chain links TRBV11-2 with TRBJ2-7, with 9 bases identical to TRBD2. There are 15 residues in the CDR3. Germline CDR1 reads SGHAT; CDR2 reads FQNNGV. J gave up 3 bases and V 0 bases, and 3 bases lay outside the gene matches. CDR3 sequence (DNA): TGTGCCAGCAGCTTAGAATTAGCGGGGGACTACGAGCAGTACTTC. This codes for CASSLELAGDYEQYF.

The rearrangement joins TRBV4-2 to TRBJ1-2; 7 nucleotides line up with TRBD1. V shed 0 bases, J shed 7 bases, and the junction held 11 bases outside the gene matches. Per germline, CDR1 LGHNA and CDR2 YNFKEQ. This CDR3 region has 16 residues. CDR3 sequence: CASSQDLRQGLGGYTF. In nucleotides, the CDR3 is TGTGCCAGCAGCCAAGATCTCCGACAGGGACTAGGTGGCTACACCTTC.

This clonotype appeared a few times. The chain joins TRBV29-1 to TRBJ2-7, with 8 positions matching TRBD1. The CDR3 covers 15 residues. The germline V gene has CDR1 SQVTM and CDR2 ANQGSEA. V lost 4 bases to trimming and J lost 0 bases; unmatched junction nucleotides: 8. The CDR3, as DNA: TGCAGCGTTGTGATCCGGGACAGGACCTCCTACGAGCAGTACTTC. Protein sequence: CSVVIRDRTSYEQYF.

J is TRBJ2-1 and V is TRBV20-1; tentatively, D is TRBD2 (6 bases). CDR1 is DFQATT, CDR2 SNEGSKA, per germline (reference sequence). The length of the CDR3 is 14 residues. The V end was cut by 1 base, the J end by 0 bases, with 7 bases between. This CDR3 reads CSARVADSYNEQFF. The CDR3, as DNA: TGCAGTGCTAGAGTAGCGGACTCCTACAATGAGCAGTTCTTC.

This clonotype was recorded many times. This chain links TRBV12-3 or TRBV12-4 with TRBJ2-1; TRBD2 might be the D (7 bases). This CDR3 contains 14 residues. V lost 7 bases to trimming and J lost 6 bases, with 16 bases between them. The CDR3 sequence is CASTLWGGLNEQFF. The CDR3 DNA reads TGTGCCAGCACCCTATGGGGGGGCCTCAATGAGCAGTTCTTC.

V is TRBV18 and J is TRBJ2-1; TRBD2 matches at 7 bases. Per germline, CDR1 KGHSH and CDR2 LQKENI. J lost 9 bases, V lost 0 bases, and 11 bases had no gene match. The CDR3 sequence is 16 residues long. DNA for the CDR3: TGTGCCAGCTCACCACCGAGCTCTAGCGGTACATCTGAGCAGTTCTTC. Translation: CASSPPSSSGTSEQFF.

This clonotype occurred many times. The rearrangement joins TRBV10-3 to TRBJ2-4; 8 bases map to TRBD1. CDR1 ENHRY and CDR2 SYGVKD come from the germline V gene. This CDR3 is 15 amino acids long. V was pared by 0 bases and J by 7 bases, with 5 bases of the junction left unmatched. CDR3 loop: CAISESYQGANIQYF. The DNA of the CDR3 is TGTGCCATCAGTGAGTCGTATCAGGGGGCGAACATTCAGTACTTC.